These 25 T cell receptor beta chains share one sample of origin, sequenced in a study of OX40 agonist ivuxolimab in advanced cancers. The data were produced by immunoSEQ multiplex PCR, yet TCRdb's version contains in-frame clones alone and is incomplete. Counted here are approximately 40,000 clones, 80% occurring once; the ten biggest clones make up about 4%. The material was CD4+ or CD8+ T cells sorted from blood, obtained in a trial of the OX40 agonist ivuxolimab. These receptors were obtained from an adult with an advanced solid tumor such as melanoma, head and neck, liver or kidney cancer.

This rearrangement joins TRBV18 to TRBJ2-7; 7 bases fit TRBD2. V lost 5 bases to trimming and J lost 2 bases; unmatched junction nucleotides: 6. Germline values: CDR1 KGHSH, CDR2 LQKENI. This CDR3 region has 14 residues. CDR3 sequence: CASSERGRTYEQYF. As DNA, the CDR3 is TGTGCCAGCTCAGAGCGGGGTCGGACCTACGAGCAGTACTTC.

The chain combines TRBV11-1 with TRBJ1-1; no firm D call. Between the trimmed V and J ends, which lost 2 bases and 1 base, there was a span of 11 bases. This CDR3 spans 15 amino acids. Germline assignment: CDR1 SGHAT and CDR2 FQDESV (reference sequence). For the CDR3, the DNA is TGTGCCAGCAGCTTATTGGAGGCATCGAACACTGAAGCTTTCTTT. Translating it yields CASSLLEASNTEAFF. Looking up the rest from reference TRBV11-1 and TRBJ1-1 gives the full variable domain: EAEVAQSPRYKITEKSQAVAFWCDPISGHATLYWYRQILGQGPELLVQFQDESVVDDSQLPKDRFSAERLKGVDSTLKIQPAELGDSAMYLCASSLLEASNTEAFFGQGTRLTVV.

This clone has just a few counts. The rearrangement joins TRBV4-2 to TRBJ1-1; the D is unclear. Looked up from germline, CDR1 is LGHNA and CDR2 is YNFKEQ. V shed 0 bases and J shed 4 bases, with 12 bases lying between them. This CDR3 comprises 15 residues. The DNA of the CDR3 is TGTGCCAGCAGCCAAGATACCAGGTCTGGCACTGAAGCTTTCTTT. It specifies CASSQDTRSGTEAFF.

This sequence joins TRBV6-1 and TRBJ2-1; tentatively, D is TRBD1 (5 bases). The CDR3 totals 14 residues. Germline V lookup: CDR1 MNHNS, CDR2 SASEGT. The V end was cut by 5 bases, the J end by 10 bases, with 18 bases between. The CDR3 nucleotides read TGTGCCAGCAGTCCTATCTCCGCCAGACAGGAGCAGTTCTTC. Translating it yields CASSPISARQEQFF.

The V and J genes are TRBV9 and TRBJ2-1; the D is unclear. Trimming left V 6 bases short and J 6 bases short, with 16 bases between. Germline CDR1 reads SGDLS; CDR2 reads YYNGEE. This CDR3 spans 14 amino acids. The CDR3 loop is CASTRDPRPNEQFF. The CDR3 DNA reads TGTGCCAGCACCCGTGACCCCCGACCCAATGAGCAGTTCTTC.

This clone has only a few counts. The chain uses TRBV2 and TRBJ2-2; no reliable D call. Germline CDR1 SNHLY, CDR2 FYNNEI. The CDR3 contains 15 residues. With 7 bases removed from V and 0 bases from J, the gap between germline ends came to 12 bases. CDR3 sequence: CASTPTGANTGELFF. As DNA, the CDR3 is TGTGCCAGCACCCCTACGGGCGCGAACACCGGGGAGCTGTTTTTT. The variable domain in full, with the rest retrieved from reference TRBV2 and TRBJ2-2, is EPEVTQTPSHQVTQMGQEVILRCVPISNHLYFYWYRQILGQKVEFLVSFYNNEISEKSEIFDDQFSVERPDGSNFTLKIRSTKLEDSAMYFCASTPTGANTGELFFGEGSRLTVL.

The rearrangement joins TRBV7-2 to TRBJ2-1; TRBD1 matches at 8 bases. The CDR3 has 15 residues. V was clipped by 2 bases and J by 9 bases; unmatched bases: 9. CDR1 is SGHTA and CDR2 is FQGNSA in the germline V gene. The CDR3 loop reads CASSLYVQGGFEQFF. CDR3 DNA sequence: TGTGCCAGCAGCTTATACGTACAGGGGGGATTTGAGCAGTTCTTC.

The chain couples TRBV9 to TRBJ2-3; 10 bases agree with TRBD2. The V gene end was trimmed by 0 bases and the J gene end by 5 bases; junction bases not matched to a gene: 6. This CDR3 spans 16 amino acids. In germline, CDR1 is SGDLS, CDR2 YYNGEE. The CDR3 DNA follows: TGTGCCAGCAGCGTAGATAGCGGGAGGATAATAGATACGCAGTATTTT. Translation: CASSVDSGRIIDTQYF.

V is TRBV19 and J is TRBJ2-1, with 11 bases lining up with TRBD1. Trimming at V came to 3 bases and at J to 3 bases, leaving 7 bases not matched to a gene. CDR1 is LNHDA and CDR2 is SQIVND in the germline V gene (reference sequence). The CDR3 length is 17 residues. CDR3 sequence (DNA): TGTGCCAGTAGTATGGCGAGGGACAGGGGGGGCTACAATGAGCAGTTCTTC. It encodes CASSMARDRGGYNEQFF.

V usage is TRBV9 and J usage is TRBJ2-3; 9 positions match TRBD2. CDR1 is SGDLS and CDR2 is YYNGEE in the germline V gene. CDR3 length: 16 amino acids. The ends lost 4 bases at V and 8 bases at J; junction bases unmatched: 14. CDR3 in DNA: TGTGCCAGCAGCTCCTTCTCCGGGACTAGCTTCAGTACGCAGTATTTT. This encodes CASSSFSGTSFSTQYF.

The J gene is TRBJ1-2, the V gene TRBV9, with D possibly TRBD1 on 6 matching bases. This CDR3 contains 14 residues. Germline V lookup: CDR1 SGDLS, CDR2 YYNGEE. V lost 4 bases and J 8 bases, leaving 18 bases between the germline ends. This CDR3 is CASSLEDSVLGYTF. CDR3 in DNA: TGTGCCAGCAGCCTAGAGGACAGTGTCTTGGGCTACACCTTC.

This clone was counted once. This chain joins TRBV11-3 and TRBJ2-7, with TRBD2 identical over 13 bases. V dropped 6 bases and J dropped 6; count of bases not matched to a gene: 14. From germline, CDR1 is SGHNT and CDR2 YENEEA. The CDR3 contains 17 residues. The CDR3 reads CASSASGLAGNRGEQYF. As DNA, the CDR3 is TGTGCCAGCAGTGCCTCGGGACTAGCGGGAAATCGGGGCGAGCAGTACTTC.

The chain uses TRBV19 and TRBJ2-2; unclear D gene. Germline values: CDR1 LNHDA, CDR2 SQIVND (reference sequence). The CDR3 sequence is 16 residues long. V was clipped by 5 bases and J by 0 bases, with 13 bases between them. The DNA for the CDR3 is TGTGCCAGTAGTGGCTCTGGGCGTGCGAACACCGGGGAGCTGTTTTTT. This codes for CASSGSGRANTGELFF.

In its sample, this clone was seen once. V gene TRBV12-5 combines with J gene TRBJ1-4, with D perhaps matching TRBD1 (5 bases). This CDR3 contains 16 residues. V dropped 4 bases and J dropped 1 base, with 13 bases sitting between them. Looked up from germline, CDR1 is LGHNT and CDR2 is FRNRAP. In nucleotides, the CDR3 is TGTGCTAGTGGTTCCATGACCGGGGGAACTAATGAAAAACTGTTTTTT. Amino acids: CASGSMTGGTNEKLFF. The full variable domain, in which reference TRBV12-5 and TRBJ1-4 provide the parts outside the CDR3, is DARVTQTPRHKVTEMGQEVTMRCQPILGHNTVFWYRQTMMQGLELLAYFRNRAPLDDSGMPKDRFSAEMPDATLATLKIQPSEPRDSAVYFCASGSMTGGTNEKLFFGSGTQLSVL.

The chain links TRBV15 to TRBJ2-5; D ambiguous. V lost 0 bases and J 4 bases, leaving 12 bases between the germline ends. The CDR3 is 15 residues long. The V gene's germline CDR1 is LNHNV and CDR2 YYDKDF (reference sequence). The DNA for the CDR3 is TGTGCCACCAGCAGAGAGGCTCGATCCCTAGAGACCCAGTACTTC. It yields the protein CATSREARSLETQYF.

The V call is TRBV7-6, the J call TRBJ1-3; tentatively, D is TRBD1 (5 bases). The CDR3 spans 14 residues. Germline V gives CDR1 SGHVS, CDR2 FNYEAQ. V lost 0 bases and J lost 9, with 12 bases in between. CDR3 DNA: TGTGCCAGCAGCTTAGCCAGGGAGCAAAGCACCATATATTTT. It is translated as CASSLAREQSTIYF.

This clone is a singleton in its sample. This chain links TRBV10-3 with TRBJ2-3; 11 positions agree with TRBD2. J lost 6 bases, V lost 3 bases, and 5 bases had no gene match. The germline CDR1 and CDR2 sequences are ENHRY and SYGVKD. This CDR3 has 15 residues. This CDR3 is CAISEGVAGGDTQYF. The CDR3 bases are TGTGCCATCAGTGAAGGAGTAGCGGGGGGGGATACGCAGTATTTT.

The V gene is TRBV28, the J gene TRBJ1-4; D uncertain. The CDR3 contains 14 residues. Trimming removed 7 bases from V and 4 bases from J, with 13 bases in between. CDR1 is MDHEN and CDR2 is SYDVKM in the germline V gene. Here the CDR3 reads CASTQLGHNEKLFF. The CDR3 DNA reads as TGTGCCAGCACCCAACTTGGCCATAATGAAAAACTGTTTTTT.

The rearrangement joins TRBV7-2 to TRBJ2-7; D tentatively fits TRBD1 or TRBD2 (6 bases each). CDR3 length: 15 amino acids. V was cut by 2 bases and J by 0 bases, with 11 bases left in between. Per the germline V gene, CDR1 is SGHTA and CDR2 is FQGNSA. In DNA form, the CDR3 reads TGTGCCAGCAGCTTAATTACGGGGGCCTCCTACGAGCAGTACTTC. Protein: CASSLITGASYEQYF.

The rearrangement links TRBV19 to TRBJ1-5; TRBD1 matches at 10 bases. V was pared by 9 bases and J by 0 bases, with 11 bases of the junction left unmatched. The germline gives CDR1 LNHDA, CDR2 SQIVND (reference sequence). The CDR3 extends over 17 amino acids. The CDR3 sequence is CASNRDRGAYSNQPQHF. CDR3 in DNA: TGTGCCAGCAATAGGGACAGGGGCGCTTATAGCAATCAGCCCCAGCATTTT.

The chain carries TRBV28 and TRBJ2-5; 7 bases match TRBD1. This CDR3 is 13 amino acids long. V shed 7 bases and J 4 bases; nucleotides not matched to a gene: 6. Per germline, CDR1 MDHEN and CDR2 SYDVKM. CDR3 nucleotide sequence: TGTGCCAGCATCGACAGGGTGAGAGAGACCCAGTACTTC. Residues: CASIDRVRETQYF.

This clone was seen a handful of times. The chain employs TRBV7-2 and TRBJ2-2, with 7 bases aligning to TRBD1. The CDR3 extends over 15 amino acids. V lost 2 bases and J lost 6; bases outside the gene matches: 6. Germline V lookup: CDR1 SGHTA, CDR2 FQGNSA. CDR3 amino acids: CASSLPGQLSGELFF. DNA for the CDR3: TGTGCCAGCAGCTTACCGGGACAGTTGTCCGGGGAGCTGTTTTTT.

The V and J genes are TRBV4-3 and TRBJ2-3; D may be TRBD2 (5 bases). The CDR3 contains 14 residues. Germline assignment: CDR1 LGHNA and CDR2 YSLEER. V was trimmed by 1 base and J by 5 bases, leaving 10 bases between them. As DNA, the CDR3 is TGCGCCAGCAGCCAAGCGGGAATTGAAGATACGCAGTATTTT. It yields the protein CASSQAGIEDTQYF.

In this sample, this clone turned up once. V usage is TRBV15 and J usage is TRBJ2-7, with a possible D match to TRBD1 (6 bases). The germline CDR1 and CDR2 sequences are LNHNV and YYDKDF (reference sequence). This CDR3 is 15 amino acids long. V was trimmed by 0 bases and J by 5 bases, leaving 14 bases between them. The CDR3 nucleotides are TGTGCCACCAGCAGAGACCCCAGGGGTCGCGACGAGCAGTACTTC. This gives the protein CATSRDPRGRDEQYF. Looking up the rest from reference TRBV15 and TRBJ2-7 gives the full variable domain: DAMVIQNPRYQVTQFGKPVTLSCSQTLNHNVMYWYQQKSSQAPKLLFHYYDKDFNNEADTPDNFQSRRPNTSFCFLDIRSPGLGDTAMYLCATSRDPRGRDEQYFGPGTRLTVT.

This clone was detected only once. The rearrangement uses TRBV5-4 and TRBJ2-7, with TRBD2 matching over 12 bases. CDR1 and CDR2 (germline): SGHNT, YYREEE (reference sequence). The CDR3 length is 15 residues. V lost 2 bases, J lost 6 bases, and 6 bases stayed unmatched. DNA for the CDR3: TGTGCCAGCAGCTTTCTAGCGGGAGGGCCGGTCGAGCAGTACTTC. This encodes CASSFLAGGPVEQYF. Full variable domain (missing parts from reference TRBV5-4 and TRBJ2-7): ETGVTQSPTHLIKTRGQQVTLRCSSQSGHNTVSWYQQALGQGPQFIFQYYREEENGRGNFPPRFSGLQFPNYSSELNVNALELDDSALYLCASSFLAGGPVEQYFGPGTRLTVT.